The source of this T cell receptor beta chain is a study of blood T cell repertoires in COVID-19. Original data processing: Amplification from reference gene primers served as the basis for estimated nucleated cell counts. Method: immunoSEQ multiplex PCR; TCRdb's copy keeps in-frame clones and lacks some. V and J calls plus clone size are reproduced from that table; the DNA served to infer D and trimming. Of around 230,000 clones listed, 82% are singletons. Sequences were obtained from peripheral blood. The sequence came from a woman aged 55-69 years with active or convalescent COVID-19.

The CDR3 loop reads CAISESTGDANEKLFF. Written as DNA, the CDR3 is TGTGCCATCAGTGAGTCGACAGGGGACGCAAATGAAAAACTGTTTTTT. The chain carries TRBV10-3 and TRBJ1-4; 8 nucleotides agree with TRBD1. Trimming took 0 bases from V and 5 from J; bases not matched to a gene: 5. The CDR3 consists of 16 residues. The V gene's germline CDR1 is ENHRY and CDR2 SYGVKD.